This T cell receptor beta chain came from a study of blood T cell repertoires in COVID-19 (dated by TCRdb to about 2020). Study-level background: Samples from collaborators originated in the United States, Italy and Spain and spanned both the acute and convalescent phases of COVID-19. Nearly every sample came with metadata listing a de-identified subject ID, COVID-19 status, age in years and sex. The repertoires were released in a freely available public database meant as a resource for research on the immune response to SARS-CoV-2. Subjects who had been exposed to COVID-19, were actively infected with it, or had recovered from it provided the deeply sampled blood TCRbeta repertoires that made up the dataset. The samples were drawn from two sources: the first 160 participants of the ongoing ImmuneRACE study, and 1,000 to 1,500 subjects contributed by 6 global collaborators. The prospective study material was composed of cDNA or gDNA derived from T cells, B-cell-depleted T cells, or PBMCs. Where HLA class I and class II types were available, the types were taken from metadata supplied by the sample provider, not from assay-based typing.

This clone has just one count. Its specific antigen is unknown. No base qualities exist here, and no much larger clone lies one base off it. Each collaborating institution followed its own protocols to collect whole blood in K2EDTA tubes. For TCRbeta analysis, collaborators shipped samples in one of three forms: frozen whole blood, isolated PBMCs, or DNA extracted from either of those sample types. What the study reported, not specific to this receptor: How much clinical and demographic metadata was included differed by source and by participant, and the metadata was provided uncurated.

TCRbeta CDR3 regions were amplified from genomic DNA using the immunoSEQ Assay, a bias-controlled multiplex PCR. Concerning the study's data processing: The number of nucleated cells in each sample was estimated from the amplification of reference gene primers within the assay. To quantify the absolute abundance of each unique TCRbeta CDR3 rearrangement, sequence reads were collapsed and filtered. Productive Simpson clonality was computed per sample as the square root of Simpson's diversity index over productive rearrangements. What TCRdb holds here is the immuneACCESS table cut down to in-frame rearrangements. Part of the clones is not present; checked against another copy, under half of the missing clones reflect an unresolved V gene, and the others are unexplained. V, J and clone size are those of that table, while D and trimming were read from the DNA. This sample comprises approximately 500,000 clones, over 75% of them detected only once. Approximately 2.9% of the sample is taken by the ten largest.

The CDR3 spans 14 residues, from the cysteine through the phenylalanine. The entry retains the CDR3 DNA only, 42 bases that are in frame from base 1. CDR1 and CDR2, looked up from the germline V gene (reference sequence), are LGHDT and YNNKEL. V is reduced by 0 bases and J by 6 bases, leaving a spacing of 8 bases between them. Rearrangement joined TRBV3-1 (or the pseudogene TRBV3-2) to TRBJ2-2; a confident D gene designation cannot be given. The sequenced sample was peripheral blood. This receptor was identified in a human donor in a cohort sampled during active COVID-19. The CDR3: CASSQDLVAGELFF. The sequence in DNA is TGTGCCAGCAGCCAAGATTTAGTGGCCGGGGAGCTGTTTTTT.